The 7 T cell receptor beta chains reported below all come from one sample, sequenced in a study of cytomegalovirus exposure and HLA in healthy donors. PCR was performed using 60 Vbeta and 13 Jbeta primers. Profiling relied on immunoSEQ multiplex PCR, and the TCRdb table lists in-frame clones only, not all of them. The table shows about 180,000 clones, with around 82% occurring only once. Sequencing was carried out using PBMCs. These receptors were collected from a man aged 40-50 years in good health and CMV-seronegative.

The genes are TRBV5-4 and TRBJ1-5, with no clear D. CDR1 is SGHNT and CDR2 is YYREEE in the germline V gene (reference sequence). Trimming pared 1 base from V and 4 bases from J, leaving 6 bases between. CDR3 length: 13 residues. DNA for the CDR3: TGTGCCAGCAGCTTGTACGGGAATCAGCCCCAGCATTTT. Protein: CASSLYGNQPQHF.

On this clone: The sample carries other DNA sequences with the same CDR3. The V call is TRBV5-1, the J call TRBJ2-1; TRBD2 agrees at 15 bases. The V segment lost 3 bases and the J segment 10 bases; nucleotides outside the gene matches: 2. The CDR3 is 14 amino acids. From germline, CDR1 is SGHRS and CDR2 YFSETQ. The CDR3 DNA follows: TGCGCCAGCAGCTCGGGGACTAGCGGGGGGGAGCAGTTCTTC. Protein: CASSSGTSGGEQFF.

This clone has a single count. The rearrangement joins TRBV7-9 to TRBJ2-5, with D possibly being TRBD2 (5 bases). The germline CDR1 and CDR2 sequences are SEHNR and FQNEAQ (reference sequence). The CDR3 runs to 14 residues. V lost 1 base, J lost 4 bases, and 10 bases lay in between. DNA of the CDR3: TGTGCCAGCAGCTTAGTCGGCAGCGGAGAGACCCAGTACTTC. This encodes CASSLVGSGETQYF.

This rearrangement joins TRBV27 to TRBJ1-6; D is uncertain. The CDR3 extends over 14 amino acids. Trimming removed 3 bases at V and 8 bases at J, with 11 bases between. CDR1 is MNHEY, CDR2 SMNVEV, per germline (reference sequence). The CDR3 DNA follows: TGTGCCAGCAGTTTTGCGGGGTTGCATTCACCCCTCCACTTT. It codes for CASSFAGLHSPLHF.

The gene calls are TRBV5-1 and TRBJ1-1, with D maybe TRBD1 (5 bases). CDR1 SGHRS and CDR2 YFSETQ come from the germline V gene. V lost 5 bases and J 0 bases, leaving 17 bases between the germline ends. The CDR3 spans 16 residues. CDR3 DNA sequence: TGCGCCAGCAGGCAAGGGGCCGGGAGAATGAACACTGAAGCTTTCTTT. As protein: CASRQGAGRMNTEAFF.

Turning to this clone: The germline gene is not matched at one end of the junction; a read error may be the cause. V gene TRBV7-9 combines with J gene TRBJ2-2; TRBD2 matches 8 bases. The CDR3 spans 15 residues. CDR1 is SEHNR and CDR2 is FQNEAQ in the germline V gene (reference sequence). CDR3 in DNA: TGTTCCAGTCAGATCCGGGAGGGCCGGACCGGGGAGCTGTTTTTT. Translating it yields CSSQIREGRTGELFF. The whole variable domain, remainder taken from reference TRBV7-9 and TRBJ2-2, is DTGVSQNPRHKITKRGQNVTFRCDPISEHNRLYWYRQTLGQGPEFLTYFQNEAQLEKSRLLSDRFSAERPKGSFSTLEIQRTEQGDSAMYLCSSQIREGRTGELFFGEGSRLTVL.

V gene TRBV4-3 combines with J gene TRBJ2-1; 12 positions agree with TRBD2. Germline CDR1 is LGHNA and CDR2 is YSLEER. V shed 3 bases, J shed 6 bases, and the junction held 15 bases outside the gene matches. The CDR3 runs 19 residues. CDR3 sequence: CASSQTLLAGGGGRNEQFF. The CDR3 coding sequence is TGCGCCAGCAGCCAGACCCTACTAGCGGGGGGCGGGGGGCGCAATGAGCAGTTCTTC.